One and the same sample provided the 10 T cell receptor beta chains below, sequenced in a study of T cells after yellow fever vaccination. TCRdb redid the calling of the 5' RACE reads with MiXCR, one entry per CDR3 protein. The data show 90,000 to 130,000 distinct CDR3 sequences, roughly 8.9% seen once. The sample in question was CD8+ T cells sorted from PBMCs, obtained 45 days after the yellow fever booster vaccination. These receptors came from a man under 40 who received the YFV17D yellow fever vaccine.

This clonotype came up a few times. The chain is built from TRBV11-2 and TRBJ2-3; 8 bases fit TRBD2. CDR1 is SGHAT and CDR2 is FQNNGV in the germline V gene. The V and J ends lost 8 bases and 11 bases, in that order; junction bases with no gene match: 21. The CDR3 extends over 16 amino acids. CDR3 nucleotide sequence: TGTGCCAGCCGGGAGGGGGTGGCTCCCCCAGGCGGTCTGCAGTATTTT. Translated, it gives CASREGVAPPGGLQYF.

This clonotype came up many times. The rearrangement joins TRBV14 to TRBJ2-5, with D possibly being TRBD1 or TRBD2 (5 bases each). This CDR3 has 13 residues. Germline V gives CDR1 SGHDN, CDR2 FVKESK. V gave up 2 bases and J gave up 7 bases, with 11 bases separating them. This CDR3 reads CASSQIGDRTQYF. In nucleotides, the CDR3 is TGTGCCAGCAGCCAAATTGGGGACCGGACCCAGTACTTC.

This clonotype came up a few times. V gene TRBV14 combines with J gene TRBJ2-7; possible D gene TRBD1, 5 bases. Trimming left V 8 bases short and J 7 bases short, with 9 bases between. The CDR3 sequence is 10 residues long. Germline values: CDR1 SGHDN, CDR2 FVKESK. CDR3 region: CASAGREQYF. CDR3 in DNA: TGTGCCAGCGCAGGGCGGGAGCAGTACTTC. The full variable domain, in which reference TRBV14 and TRBJ2-7 provide the parts outside the CDR3, is EAGVTQFPSHSVIEKGQTVTLRCDPISGHDNLYWYRRVMGKEIKFLLHFVKESKQDESGMPNNRFLAERTGGTYSTLKVQPAELEDSGVYFCASAGREQYFGPGTRLTVT.

About this clonotype itself: Since a much larger clone is just one base distant, this may be a read error. This sequence joins TRBV27 and TRBJ2-1; TRBD1 matches at 7 bases. Germline CDR1 MNHEY, CDR2 SMNVEV (reference sequence). The V gene end was trimmed by 6 bases and the J gene end by 7 bases; junction bases not matched to a gene: 9. CDR3 length: 14 residues. The CDR3 DNA is TGTGCCAGCAGCTGGGACAGACCCGAGAATGAGCAGTTCTTC. This translates into CASSWDRPENEQFF.

The rearrangement links TRBV6-2 or TRBV6-3 to TRBJ1-1; unclear D gene. V dropped 8 bases and J dropped 5 bases, with 9 bases sitting between them. CDR1 is MNHEY, CDR2 SVGEGT, per germline. The CDR3 is 11 amino acids. For the CDR3, the DNA is TGTGCCAGCGGCAGAGGTACTGAAGCTTTCTTT. Amino acid sequence: CASGRGTEAFF.

The chain has TRBV7-2 and TRBJ2-7; D call uncertain. V gave up 0 bases and J gave up 2 bases, with 8 bases separating them. The germline V gene encodes CDR1 SGHTA and CDR2 FQGNSA. The CDR3 spans 14 residues. The CDR3 DNA is TGTGCCAGCAGCTTAGCGTTACTCCCCTACGAGCAGTACTTC. Encoded protein: CASSLALLPYEQYF.

CDR3 residues: CATSDSSSYNEQFF. In nucleotides, the CDR3 is TGTGCCACCAGTGATTCCAGCTCCTACAATGAGCAGTTCTTC. This chain joins TRBV24-1 and TRBJ2-1; D ambiguous. The CDR3 consists of 14 residues. CDR1 KGHDR and CDR2 SFDVKD come from the germline V gene. The V gene lost 2 bases and the J gene lost 0 bases, with 4 bases spanning the gap.

This clonotype was seen many times. The chain has TRBV14 and TRBJ2-7, with a possible D match to TRBD1 (5 bases). Trimming took off 5 bases at V and 2 bases at J, with 13 bases between the two ends. Germline V gene sequence: CDR1 SGHDN, CDR2 FVKESK. This CDR3 has 14 amino acids. Here the CDR3 reads CASSEPGMPYEQYF. CDR3 in DNA: TGTGCCAGCAGCGAACCAGGGATGCCCTACGAGCAGTACTTC.

This clonotype has at least ten counts. This chain uses TRBV6-5 with TRBJ2-7; the D gene is possibly TRBD1 (6 bases). The CDR3 runs to 13 residues. V was clipped by 5 bases and J by 6 bases, with 14 bases between them. Germline V CDR1 and CDR2: MNHEY, SVGAGI. This CDR3 reads CASSHGQGIEQYF. As DNA, the CDR3 is TGTGCCAGCAGTCACGGCCAGGGGATCGAGCAGTACTTC.

This clonotype was found many times. The V call is TRBV12-3 or TRBV12-4, the J call TRBJ2-7; either TRBD1 or TRBD2 may fit D (6 bases each). Trimming removed 5 bases at V and 3 bases at J, with 11 bases between. There are 13 residues in the CDR3. The CDR3 bases are TGTGCCAGCAGTGGGGAGGACAGCTACGAGCAGTACTTC. Its protein product is CASSGEDSYEQYF.